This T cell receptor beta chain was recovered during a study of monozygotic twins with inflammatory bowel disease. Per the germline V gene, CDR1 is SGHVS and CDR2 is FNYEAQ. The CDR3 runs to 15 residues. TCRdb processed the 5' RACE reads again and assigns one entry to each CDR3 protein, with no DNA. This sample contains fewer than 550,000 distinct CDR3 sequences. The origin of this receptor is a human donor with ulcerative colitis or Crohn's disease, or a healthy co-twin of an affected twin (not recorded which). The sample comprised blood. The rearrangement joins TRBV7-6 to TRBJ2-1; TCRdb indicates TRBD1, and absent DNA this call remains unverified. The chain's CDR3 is CASSLAGGSGDEQFF.